Reported below is one TCR beta chain. The entry originates in a study of CD8+ T cells in alopecia areata. The CDR3 contains 10 residues. Germline CDR1 is SQVTM and CDR2 is ANQGSEA. Sequencing relied on a cDNA template that was reverse transcribed from extracted RNA. Profiled with immunoSEQ multiplex PCR; TCRdb holds only in-frame clones, not every one. The table lists roughly 130,000 clones, approximately 58% of them singletons, with 4.5% in the top ten. The chain combines TRBV29-1 with TRBJ2-1; no definite D call. Sequenced material: CD4+ T cells sorted from blood, taken at week 0. This TCR came from a human donor with alopecia areata. CDR3 nucleotide sequence: TGCAACTACCGATACCATGAGCAGTTCTTC. Encoded protein: CNYRYHEQFF.